These 23 T cell receptor beta chains originate from one sample sequenced in a study of blood T cell repertoires in COVID-19. Data came from immunoSEQ multiplex PCR; TCRdb stores just in-frame clones and leaves some out. Among about 330,000 clones listed, more than 90% were seen once. Sequencing used PBMCs or T cells enriched from blood (not recorded which). The receptors stem from a woman younger than 45 who had recovered from COVID-19.

The V and J genes are TRBV5-1 and TRBJ2-1, with D maybe TRBD1 (6 bases). Deletions cut 0 bases from V and 6 bases from J, with 13 bases between. The germline V gene has CDR1 SGHRS and CDR2 YFSETQ. The CDR3 runs to 15 residues. The CDR3 DNA reads TGCGCCAGCAGCTTGGCCGTGTTGGGGGCCAATGAGCAGTTCTTC. The encoded protein is CASSLAVLGANEQFF.

This rearrangement joins TRBV19 to TRBJ1-5; 8 bases line up with TRBD1. CDR3 size: 19 residues. CDR1 LNHDA and CDR2 SQIVND come from the germline V gene (reference sequence). Trimming at V came to 3 bases and at J to 0 bases, leaving 13 bases not matched to a gene. CDR3 bases: TGTGCCAGTAGTATTAGGGCAGGGGGCGTAAAATATAGCAATCAGCCCCAGCATTTT. Protein sequence: CASSIRAGGVKYSNQPQHF.

V gene TRBV4-1 combines with J gene TRBJ2-3; D is possibly TRBD1 (7 bases). V lost 0 bases and J 4 bases, leaving 14 bases between the germline ends. CDR1 MGHRA and CDR2 YSYEKL come from the germline V gene. This CDR3 has 16 residues. The CDR3 loop reads CASSQDQGGRADTQYF. In DNA, the CDR3 is TGCGCCAGCAGCCAAGATCAGGGGGGTCGGGCAGATACGCAGTATTTT.

The V gene is TRBV5-1, the J gene TRBJ2-1; TRBD2 matches at 7 bases. This CDR3 comprises 14 residues. V lost 2 bases, J lost 6 bases, and 5 bases stayed unmatched. Germline loops: CDR1 SGHRS, CDR2 YFSETQ. Written as DNA, the CDR3 is TGCGCCAGCAGCTTAGGACTAGTTAGCAATGAGCAGTTCTTC. It translates to CASSLGLVSNEQFF.

This chain joins TRBV7-9 and TRBJ1-2; the D is unclear. CDR1 and CDR2 from the germline V gene are SEHNR and FQNEAQ (reference sequence). V lost 3 bases and J 2 bases, leaving 4 bases between the germline ends. There are 12 residues in the CDR3. The CDR3 DNA follows: TGTGCCAGCAGCTTCCCGAACTATGGCTACACCTTC. Encoded protein: CASSFPNYGYTF.

The chain has TRBV18 and TRBJ2-7, with 15 bases aligning to TRBD2. This CDR3 comprises 20 residues. With 3 bases clipped from V and 1 base from J, the junction kept 13 bases outside the gene matches. Germline lookup yields CDR1 KGHSH and CDR2 LQKENI. The CDR3 loop reads CASSPPGLAGGPSRSYEQYF. The CDR3 DNA follows: TGTGCCAGCTCACCCCCGGGACTAGCGGGAGGCCCCAGTAGATCCTACGAGCAGTACTTC.

The genes are TRBV15 and TRBJ1-2, with a weak D call TRBD1 (5 bases). The length of the CDR3 is 16 residues. Germline V gene sequence: CDR1 LNHNV, CDR2 YYDKDF (reference sequence). Trimming left V 0 bases short and J 4 bases short, with 15 bases between. CDR3 sequence: CATSREGYRTPYGYTF. The CDR3 bases are TGTGCCACCAGCAGAGAGGGTTACAGGACCCCCTATGGCTACACCTTC.

J is TRBJ1-1 and V is TRBV2; D is uncertain. The germline V gene has CDR1 SNHLY and CDR2 FYNNEI. The V and J ends lost 10 bases and 1 base respectively, with 7 bases between them. The CDR3 extends over 11 amino acids. CDR3 in amino acids: CATHENTEAFF. Here the CDR3 DNA reads TGTGCCACACATGAGAACACTGAAGCTTTCTTT.

The CDR3 nucleotides are TGTGCCAGTGGCCCGCTTGCAACTAATGAAAAACTGTTTTTT. Amino acids: CASGPLATNEKLFF. The chain combines TRBV5-5 with TRBJ1-4; D is unresolved. Germline V gene data show CDR1 as SGHKS and CDR2 as YYEKEE (reference sequence). CDR3 size: 14 residues. Trimming took off 8 bases at V and 0 bases at J, with 11 bases between the two ends.

This clone was seen just once. The chain recombines TRBV4-3 with TRBJ2-3, with 8 bases fitting TRBD1. The V segment lost 3 bases and the J segment 2 bases; nucleotides outside the gene matches: 4. Germline V gene data show CDR1 as LGHNA and CDR2 as YSLEER. The CDR3 is 15 amino acids. This CDR3 is CASSQRGQVTDTQYF. CDR3 bases: TGCGCCAGCAGCCAGCGGGGACAGGTCACAGATACGCAGTATTTT.

This clone was seen only once. V usage is TRBV4-2 and J usage is TRBJ1-3; D uncertain. V dropped 8 bases and J dropped 0 bases, with 8 bases sitting between them. The CDR3 is made up of 13 amino acids. Germline-derived CDR1 and CDR2 are LGHNA and YNFKEQ. This CDR3 is CASARGSGNTIYF. The CDR3 nucleotides are TGTGCCAGCGCCCGCGGCTCTGGAAACACCATATATTTT.

V usage is TRBV19 and J usage is TRBJ1-6, with TRBD1 matching 7 bases. Trimming at V came to 8 bases and at J to 4 bases, leaving 8 bases not matched to a gene. The CDR3 contains 15 residues. Germline V gene data show CDR1 as LNHDA and CDR2 as SQIVND (reference sequence). In DNA form, the CDR3 reads TGTGCCAGTGGGAGACTGGACAGGTATAATTCACCCCTCCACTTT. Residues: CASGRLDRYNSPLHF.

The chain recombines TRBV5-1 with TRBJ1-3, with no clear D. The germline gives CDR1 SGHRS, CDR2 YFSETQ. This CDR3 comprises 14 residues. V was pared by 0 bases and J by 8 bases, with 12 bases between. The CDR3 region is CASSLGSWRDTIYF. The CDR3 coding sequence is TGCGCCAGCAGCTTGGGGTCGTGGAGGGACACCATATATTTT. The full variable domain, with the rest looked up from reference TRBV5-1 and TRBJ1-3, is KAGVTQTPRYLIKTRGQQVTLSCSPISGHRSVSWYQQTPGQGLQFLFEYFSETQRNKGNFPGRFSGRQFSNSRSEMNVSTLELGDSALYLCASSLGSWRDTIYFGEGSWLTVV.

The chain links TRBV27 to TRBJ1-4, with D possibly TRBD1 on 5 matching bases. With 8 bases removed from V and 8 bases from J, the gap between germline ends came to 15 bases. The germline gives CDR1 MNHEY, CDR2 SMNVEV (reference sequence). This CDR3 comprises 13 residues. DNA for the CDR3: TGTGCCAGCGGGGCGCTCCCCCCCGAAAAACTGTTTTTT. Its translation is CASGALPPEKLFF.

This clone was detected only a few times. The rearrangement links TRBV6-5 to TRBJ2-7; the D gene is possibly TRBD2 (6 bases). The CDR3 length is 14 residues. Trimming left V 6 bases short and J 2 bases short, with 14 bases between. Germline V gene lookup returns CDR1 MNHEY and CDR2 SVGAGI. CDR3 sequence reads: CASSRGLPTYEQYF. CDR3 in DNA: TGTGCCAGCAGCCGGGGACTGCCCACCTACGAGCAGTACTTC.

J is TRBJ1-1 and V is TRBV29-1; D is unresolved. Trimming pared 7 bases from V and 4 bases from J, leaving 16 bases between. The CDR3 runs to 13 residues. Germline V lookup: CDR1 SQVTM, CDR2 ANQGSEA. The CDR3 DNA sequence: TGCAGCGCCGAACGGGGTGGTGGCACTGAAGCTTTCTTT. The encoded protein is CSAERGGGTEAFF.

This sequence joins TRBV3-1 (or the pseudogene TRBV3-2) and TRBJ2-7, with a tentative D call TRBD1 (5 bases). The CDR3 runs to 15 residues. The germline gives CDR1 LGHDT, CDR2 YNNKEL (reference sequence). The V end lost 0 bases, the J end lost 6 bases, and 15 bases lay between the germline ends. CDR3: CASSQDWAGQGEQYF. The CDR3 region has the DNA TGTGCCAGCAGCCAAGATTGGGCAGGCCAGGGCGAGCAGTACTTC.

This clone has only a few counts. This rearrangement joins TRBV5-1 to TRBJ1-4, with a possible D match to TRBD1 (6 bases). Germline CDR1 and CDR2: SGHRS and YFSETQ. V was trimmed by 0 bases and J by 6 bases, leaving 6 bases between them. This CDR3 spans 13 amino acids. The CDR3 region is CASSLAGDEKLFF. The DNA for the CDR3 is TGCGCCAGCAGCTTGGCAGGGGATGAAAAACTGTTTTTT.

The chain recombines TRBV3-1 (or the pseudogene TRBV3-2) with TRBJ2-3; the D is unclear. The CDR3 is 11 amino acids. Trimming took 3 bases from V and 6 from J, leaving 4 bases between them. Germline CDR1 LGHDT, CDR2 YNNKEL (reference sequence). The CDR3 spells CASSQYDTQYF. The CDR3 region has the DNA TGTGCCAGCAGCCAGTATGATACGCAGTATTTT.

CDR3 loop: CASSTGQGKYYGYTF. As DNA, the CDR3 is TGTGCCAGCAGTACCGGACAGGGGAAATACTATGGCTACACCTTC. The V and J genes are TRBV28 and TRBJ1-2; 9 bases fit TRBD1. CDR1 and CDR2 from the germline V gene are MDHEN and SYDVKM. V lost 5 bases and J lost 3; bases outside the gene matches: 7. The CDR3 consists of 15 residues.

V usage is TRBV7-2 and J usage is TRBJ2-5, with 7 bases matching TRBD1. This CDR3 spans 14 amino acids. Losses at the gene ends were 3 bases for V and 3 bases for J; bases not matched to a gene: 4. Germline CDR1 SGHTA, CDR2 FQGNSA. The chain's CDR3 is CASSFYRGEETQYF. CDR3 DNA sequence: TGTGCCAGCAGCTTTTACAGGGGAGAAGAGACCCAGTACTTC.

The V gene is TRBV11-3, the J gene TRBJ2-5; TRBD2 matches at 9 bases. The CDR3 contains 19 residues. V lost 2 bases, J lost 4 bases, and 17 bases stayed unmatched. The germline CDR1 and CDR2 sequences are SGHNT and YENEEA. In DNA form, the CDR3 reads TGTGCCAGCAGCTTACGGCGGTGGGGTCTAGCGGGGAACCTAGAGACCCAGTACTTC. It is translated as CASSLRRWGLAGNLETQYF.

This clone was detected a few times. The CDR3, as DNA: TGTGCCAGCAGCTTGGTCCCGGGGGCCGGGGAGCTGTTTTTT. This translates into CASSLVPGAGELFF. The rearrangement joins TRBV6-2 or TRBV6-3 to TRBJ2-2; tentative D call: TRBD2 (6 bases). Germline values: CDR1 MNHEY, CDR2 SVGEGT. The ends were cut back, 6 bases at V and 6 bases at J, with 14 bases in the middle. The CDR3 has 14 amino acids.